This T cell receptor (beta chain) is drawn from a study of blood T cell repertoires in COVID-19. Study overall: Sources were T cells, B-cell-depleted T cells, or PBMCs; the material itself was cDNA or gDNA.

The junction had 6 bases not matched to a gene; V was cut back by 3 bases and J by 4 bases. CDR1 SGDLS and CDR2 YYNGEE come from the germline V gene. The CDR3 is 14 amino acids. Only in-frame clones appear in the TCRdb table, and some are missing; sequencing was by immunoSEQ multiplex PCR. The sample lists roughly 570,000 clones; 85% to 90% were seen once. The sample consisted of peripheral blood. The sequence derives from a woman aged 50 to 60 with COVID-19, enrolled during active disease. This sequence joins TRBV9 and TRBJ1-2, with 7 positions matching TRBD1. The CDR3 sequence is CASSATGTAYGYTF. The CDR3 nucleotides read TGTGCCAGCAGCGCGACCGGGACAGCCTATGGCTACACCTTC.